Listed here are 15 T cell receptor beta chains from one sample, sequenced in a study of spatial heterogeneity in lung cancer. The study, taken as a whole, reports: One measure, the expanded intratumoral alpha and beta TCR count, tracked tumor mutation counts.

These receptors' antigens are unknown. TCRdb reanalysed the 5' RACE reads using MiXCR and keeps one entry per CDR3 protein. The table records about 100,000 distinct CDR3 sequences, roughly 4.5% of them present only once. Indicated time point: sample taken at primary tumor resection. The sequences come from lung tumor tissue, collected at surgery. Receptors were obtained from a male donor with early-stage non-small cell lung cancer.

The chain carries TRBV4-1 and TRBJ1-1; 7 nucleotides match TRBD1. Trimming cost V 0 bases and J 4 bases; bases outside gene matches: 17. Germline V gene sequence: CDR1 MGHRA, CDR2 YSYEKL. This CDR3 spans 19 amino acids. CDR3 DNA: TGCGCCAGCAGCCAAGAAGCTCTTCAAGGGGGCCTCAATCCCACTGAAGCTTTCTTT. It specifies CASSQEALQGGLNPTEAFF.

This clonotype was counted ten times or more. This chain connects TRBV10-3 to TRBJ2-1; D is unclear. The CDR3 loop spans 15 amino acids. The germline V gene encodes CDR1 ENHRY and CDR2 SYGVKD. V dropped 2 bases and J dropped 0 bases, with 8 bases sitting between them. CDR3 nucleotides: TGTGCCATCAGTGAGGGGCAAAGCTCCTACAATGAGCAGTTCTTC. This sequence encodes CAISEGQSSYNEQFF.

This clonotype was seen many times. The chain recombines TRBV20-1 with TRBJ2-5, with TRBD1 matching 7 bases. J gave up 5 bases and V 3 bases, and 12 bases lay outside the gene matches. Germline lookup yields CDR1 DFQATT and CDR2 SNEGSKA (reference sequence). The CDR3 length is 15 residues. The CDR3: CSASGWQGVKETQYF. The CDR3 DNA reads as TGCAGTGCTAGCGGGTGGCAGGGGGTCAAGGAGACCCAGTACTTC.

This clonotype was found many times. This chain links TRBV10-2 with TRBJ1-5; possibly TRBD1 for D (5 bases). Germline CDR1 and CDR2: WSHSY and SAAADI. The V end lost 6 bases, the J end lost 7 bases, and 13 bases lay between the germline ends. The CDR3 runs to 13 residues. Written as DNA, the CDR3 is TGCGCCAGCAGCGCGGACACCCCCCAGCCCCAGCATTTT. This gives the protein CASSADTPQPQHF.

This clonotype was recorded at least ten times. The V call is TRBV29-1, the J call TRBJ2-7, with TRBD1 as a possible D gene (6 bases). The CDR3 consists of 13 residues. Per the germline V gene, CDR1 is SQVTM and CDR2 is ANQGSEA. V gave up 4 bases and J gave up 4 bases, with 14 bases separating them. CDR3 coding DNA: TGCAGCGTTGCCCCAGGGGATGGGTACGAGCAGTACTTC. Encoded protein: CSVAPGDGYEQYF.

This clonotype occurred many times. The CDR3 here is CASSLVSSGWGNIQYF. The CDR3 DNA is TGTGCCAGCAGCTTAGTGTCTAGCGGGTGGGGGAACATTCAGTACTTC. J is TRBJ2-4 and V is TRBV11-2, with TRBD2 matching 8 bases. Germline V gene sequence: CDR1 SGHAT, CDR2 FQNNGV. Losses at the gene ends were 1 base for V and 7 bases for J; bases not matched to a gene: 9. The CDR3 is 16 residues long.

This clonotype was picked up many times. The J gene is TRBJ2-7, the V gene TRBV12-3 or TRBV12-4; 10 positions match TRBD1. CDR3 length equals 14 residues. V was pared by 3 bases and J by 7 bases, with 6 bases of the junction left unmatched. The CDR3 here is CASSFVTGGGEQYF. In DNA, the CDR3 is TGTGCCAGCAGTTTCGTGACAGGGGGCGGTGAGCAGTACTTC.

This clonotype was picked up many times. This chain uses TRBV2 with TRBJ1-1; D might be TRBD1 (5 bases). The V gene's germline CDR1 is SNHLY and CDR2 FYNNEI. V lost 10 bases to trimming and J lost 1 base, with 13 bases between them. This CDR3 is built from 13 residues. The CDR3 DNA reads TGTGCCACTCTACCCCAGGGGAACACTGAAGCTTTCTTT. Its protein product is CATLPQGNTEAFF.

There are many counts of this clonotype. J is TRBJ2-6 and V is TRBV6-5; no firm D call. The V end was cut by 6 bases, the J end by 2 bases, with 14 bases between. Germline values: CDR1 MNHEY, CDR2 SVGAGI. The CDR3 sequence is 16 residues long. The CDR3 loop is CASSLSQAAGANVLTF. CDR3 in DNA: TGTGCCAGCAGCCTCAGTCAGGCGGCTGGGGCCAACGTCCTGACTTTC.

This clonotype was detected many times. V usage is TRBV10-2 and J usage is TRBJ1-1; a possible D gene is TRBD1 (5 bases). This CDR3 has 15 amino acids. Germline values: CDR1 WSHSY, CDR2 SAAADI. V was pared by 1 base and J by 3 bases, with 12 bases between. The CDR3 reads CASSELRGRYTEAFF. Written as DNA, the CDR3 is TGCGCCAGCAGTGAGTTACGGGGGAGGTACACTGAAGCTTTCTTT.

This clonotype was counted ten times or more. The chain has TRBV18 and TRBJ2-1; tentative D call: TRBD1 (5 bases). The CDR3 consists of 16 residues. Germline CDR1 is KGHSH and CDR2 is LQKENI. V dropped 3 bases and J dropped 8 bases, with 20 bases sitting between them. For the CDR3, the DNA is TGTGCCAGCTCACCGGACCATCAGGGTACTCTCGATGAGCAGTTCTTC. It yields the protein CASSPDHQGTLDEQFF.

This clonotype was detected many times. V is TRBV7-9 and J is TRBJ1-3; D call uncertain. Germline V gene data show CDR1 as SEHNR and CDR2 as FQNEAQ (reference sequence). The CDR3 contains 12 residues. Trimming removed 3 bases from V and 3 bases from J, with 3 bases in between. The CDR3 region is CASSLDGNTIYF. The CDR3 DNA reads TGTGCCAGCAGCTTGGATGGAAACACCATATATTTT.

This clonotype was detected many times. The chain recombines TRBV10-3 with TRBJ2-7, with D perhaps matching TRBD2 (5 bases). The CDR3 has 13 residues. V lost 3 bases, J lost 3 bases, and 9 bases lay in between. Per the germline V gene, CDR1 is ENHRY and CDR2 is SYGVKD. CDR3 DNA sequence: TGTGCCATCAGTGACGACTATTACTACGAGCAGTACTTC. This translates into CAISDDYYYEQYF.

This clonotype was found many times. The V call is TRBV28, the J call TRBJ2-2; 8 positions agree with TRBD2. CDR1 and CDR2 from the germline V gene are MDHEN and SYDVKM. V was pared by 3 bases and J by 7 bases, with 13 bases of the junction left unmatched. The length of the CDR3 is 17 residues. The CDR3 is CASSFSGREGQVGELFF. DNA of the CDR3: TGTGCCAGCAGTTTTTCAGGCCGGGAGGGCCAGGTCGGGGAGCTGTTTTTT. The full variable domain, its missing parts supplied by reference TRBV28 and TRBJ2-2, is DVKVTQSSRYLVKRTGEKVFLECVQDMDHENMFWYRQDPGLGLRLIYFSYDVKMKEKGDIPEGYSVSREKKERFSLILESASTNQTSMYLCASSFSGREGQVGELFFGEGSRLTVL.

This clonotype was picked up a small number of times. V is TRBV6-6 and J is TRBJ1-5; 12 positions match TRBD1. Germline CDR1 is MNHNY and CDR2 is SVGAGI (reference sequence). CDR3 size: 16 residues. Unmatched junction bases numbered 4, after V lost 1 base and J lost 6 bases. CDR3 region: CASSYWGQGASQPQHF. The CDR3 bases are TGTGCCAGCAGTTACTGGGGACAGGGGGCAAGTCAGCCCCAGCATTTT.